This T cell receptor (beta chain) originates from a study of cytomegalovirus exposure and HLA in healthy donors. Study results and caveats: Most TCR beta V segments were productive about 90% or about 30% of the time in an earlier analysis. Later analysis identified several of the most significant clusters that appeared linked to common viral pathogens.

The PCR employed 60 Vbeta primers together with 13 Jbeta primers. The method was immunoSEQ multiplex PCR; TCRdb's version includes in-frame clones alone and lacks a portion of them. The sample lists roughly 200,000 clones, about 80% occurring once. The sample holds a few counts of this clone. Antigen unknown. Germline V CDR1 and CDR2: SGDLS, YYNGEE. V shed 2 bases and J shed 6 bases, with 12 bases lying between them. This CDR3 comprises 15 residues. The receptor's source is a woman aged 55-75 years in good health and CMV-seropositive. The sequenced sample was PBMCs. This chain connects TRBV9 to TRBJ1-6, with unresolved D. The CDR3 protein is CASSVTGVPNSPLHF. The CDR3 nucleotides are TGTGCCAGCAGCGTGACCGGGGTTCCTAATTCACCCCTCCACTTT.